The 19 T cell receptor beta chains below all came from one sample that was sequenced in a study of T cell changes during pregnancy in multiple sclerosis. Profiling relied on immunoSEQ multiplex PCR, and the TCRdb table lists in-frame clones only, not all of them. The profile covers more than 25,000 clones, with around 90% appearing a single time and approximately 0.7% taken by the ten largest. The source material was CD4+ T cells from peripheral blood mononuclear cells, sampled in the first trimester of pregnancy. These TCRs come from a female donor with multiple sclerosis, enrolled in a pregnancy study.

Notes on this clone: Other DNA sequences in the same sample also yield this CDR3. The V call is TRBV11-2, the J call TRBJ2-7; TRBD1 aligns across 9 bases. Looked up from germline, CDR1 is SGHAT and CDR2 is FQNNGV. The CDR3 contains 14 residues. V was pared by 5 bases and J by 7 bases, with 9 bases of the junction left unmatched. The CDR3 protein is CASSVTGGRYEQYF. DNA of the CDR3: TGTGCCAGCAGCGTCACAGGGGGCAGGTATGAGCAGTACTTC.

Only one count was recorded for this clone. The chain carries TRBV27 and TRBJ2-7; 7 bases are a match to TRBD1. After removal of 3 bases from V and 5 bases from J, the junction contained 10 bases not matched to a gene. In germline, CDR1 is MNHEY, CDR2 SMNVEV (reference sequence). The CDR3 has 15 amino acids. CDR3 region: CASSFMTGHVDEQYF. The CDR3 region has the DNA TGTGCCAGCAGTTTCATGACAGGGCATGTGGACGAGCAGTACTTC.

The chain couples TRBV5-4 to TRBJ2-5; 8 positions agree with TRBD1. V lost 4 bases and J lost 0; bases outside the gene matches: 5. The germline V gene has CDR1 SGHNT and CDR2 YYREEE (reference sequence). This CDR3 contains 15 residues. In DNA form, the CDR3 reads TGTGCCAGCAGCGCCTGGACAGGGAACCAAGAGACCCAGTACTTC. Residues: CASSAWTGNQETQYF.

The gene calls are TRBV5-1 and TRBJ1-4; TRBD1 agrees at 9 bases. Trimming took 2 bases from V and 7 from J; bases not matched to a gene: 6. Germline-derived CDR1 and CDR2 are SGHRS and YFSETQ. This CDR3 has 15 amino acids. CDR3 protein: CASSLGDRDGEKLFF. The DNA for the CDR3 is TGCGCCAGCAGCTTAGGGGACAGGGACGGTGAAAAACTGTTTTTT.

The V call is TRBV5-1, the J call TRBJ1-1; possible D gene TRBD1, 5 bases. V was pared by 3 bases and J by 3 bases, with 9 bases between. Germline CDR1 is SGHRS and CDR2 is YFSETQ. This CDR3 is 13 amino acids long. CDR3 in amino acids: CASSSGLDTEAFF. In nucleotides, the CDR3 is TGCGCCAGCAGCTCAGGGCTAGACACTGAAGCTTTCTTT.

This clone occurred a few times. The CDR3 sequence: CASSLRPFYGYTF. The CDR3 bases are TGTGCCAGCAGTTTGCGTCCTTTCTATGGCTACACCTTC. The V and J genes are TRBV27 and TRBJ1-2; no firm D call. CDR1 is MNHEY and CDR2 is SMNVEV in the germline V gene (reference sequence). The CDR3 runs to 13 residues. V was cut by 3 bases and J by 4 bases, with 9 bases left in between.

This clone showed up just once. This rearrangement joins TRBV2 to TRBJ2-1; TRBD1 matches 9 bases. Germline CDR1 SNHLY, CDR2 FYNNEI. With V trimmed by 3 bases and J by 9 bases, 18 bases remained unmatched. This CDR3 contains 18 residues. CDR3 in DNA: TGTGCCAGCAGTGAGGTGACCCGGTGGACAGGGGATGGAGGTGAGCAGTTCTTC. This gives the protein CASSEVTRWTGDGGEQFF. Together with reference TRBV2 and TRBJ2-1, the CDR3 gives the full variable domain: EPEVTQTPSHQVTQMGQEVILRCVPISNHLYFYWYRQILGQKVEFLVSFYNNEISEKSEIFDDQFSVERPDGSNFTLKIRSTKLEDSAMYFCASSEVTRWTGDGGEQFFGPGTRLTVL.

This chain links TRBV10-2 with TRBJ2-7; 12 bases agree with TRBD1. Germline loops: CDR1 WSHSY, CDR2 SAAADI. J gave up 6 bases and V 4 bases, and 7 bases lay outside the gene matches. The CDR3 is 15 amino acids. CDR3 bases: TGCGCCAGCAGTGCCCTGGGACAGGGGGCCAGCGAGCAGTACTTC. Its protein is CASSALGQGASEQYF.

The rearrangement links TRBV19 to TRBJ1-4; D gene uncertain. The V end lost 5 bases, the J end lost 3 bases, and 19 bases lay between the germline ends. The CDR3 has 17 amino acids. CDR1 and CDR2 (germline): LNHDA, SQIVND (reference sequence). CDR3 nucleotides: TGTGCCAGTAGTCCCCTCCTCGGGGTGTTCGCTAATGAAAAACTGTTTTTT. Its translation: CASSPLLGVFANEKLFF. Together with reference TRBV19 and TRBJ1-4, the CDR3 gives the full variable domain: DGGITQSPKYLFRKEGQNVTLSCEQNLNHDAMYWYRQDPGQGLRLIYYSQIVNDFQKGDIAEGYSVSREKKESFPLTVTSAQKNPTAFYLCASSPLLGVFANEKLFFGSGTQLSVL.

The chain links TRBV7-3 to TRBJ2-2; TRBD2 might be the D (6 bases). The germline V gene has CDR1 SGHTA and CDR2 FQGTGA. CDR3 length: 15 residues. Trimming stripped 2 bases from V and 7 bases from J, with 14 bases between. CDR3 nucleotide sequence: TGTGCCAGCAGCTTAGGCGGGATAGGATTCGGGGAGCTGTTTTTT. Translation gives CASSLGGIGFGELFF.

This clone was recorded once. This chain uses TRBV30 with TRBJ1-2; D possibly corresponds to TRBD1 (6 bases). The germline V and J ends were trimmed by 7 bases and 7 bases, with 10 bases remaining between them. CDR1 is GTSNPN, CDR2 SVGIG, per germline (reference sequence). The CDR3 contains 10 residues. CDR3 protein: CASRGAGYTF. The CDR3 bases are TGTGCCTCCCGGGGGGCTGGCTACACCTTC.

This chain joins TRBV28 and TRBJ1-5; TRBD1 matches 11 bases. Germline-derived CDR1 and CDR2 are MDHEN and SYDVKM. The CDR3 has 16 residues. V lost 5 bases and J lost 6; bases outside the gene matches: 9. Written as DNA, the CDR3 is TGTGCCAGCAGTCCCCGAGGACAGGGGGCGCGTCAGCCCCAGCATTTT. Translating gives CASSPRGQGARQPQHF.

This chain links TRBV10-1 with TRBJ1-6; 9 nucleotides align to TRBD1. Germline CDR1 and CDR2: WNHNN and SYGVQD (reference sequence). The CDR3 is made up of 13 amino acids. Germline trimming cut 4 bases from V and 8 bases from J; bases unmatched to any gene: 0. The CDR3 sequence is CASSGTGDSPLHF. The CDR3 bases are TGCGCCAGCAGTGGGACAGGGGATTCACCCCTCCACTTT.

The J gene is TRBJ2-1, the V gene TRBV9, with 15 positions matching TRBD2. This CDR3 is 18 amino acids long. V shed 2 bases, J shed 0 bases, and the junction held 3 bases outside the gene matches. Germline V gene sequence: CDR1 SGDLS, CDR2 YYNGEE. The CDR3 coding sequence is TGTGCCAGCAGCGTGGGACTAGCGGGGGGCCCCTCCTACAATGAGCAGTTCTTC. Translating it yields CASSVGLAGGPSYNEQFF.

V is TRBV12-5 and J is TRBJ1-1, with TRBD1 matching 7 bases. This CDR3 is 13 amino acids long. V was pared by 6 bases and J by 4 bases, with 5 bases of the junction left unmatched. Germline values: CDR1 LGHNT, CDR2 FRNRAP. The CDR3: CASGDREATEAFF. CDR3 coding DNA: TGTGCTAGTGGCGACAGGGAAGCCACTGAAGCTTTCTTT.

The chain is built from TRBV5-6 and TRBJ1-5, with D possibly matching TRBD1 (6 bases). V was cut by 0 bases and J by 4 bases, with 17 bases left in between. This CDR3 region has 17 residues. Germline V gene data show CDR1 as SGHDT and CDR2 as YYEEEE. The CDR3 DNA reads TGTGCCAGCAGCTTGGGGGCGTCGGGACACCAAAATCAGCCCCAGCATTTT. Its translation: CASSLGASGHQNQPQHF.

V gene TRBV5-1 combines with J gene TRBJ1-6, with D perhaps TRBD1 (5 bases). The CDR3 is made up of 15 amino acids. The germline CDR1 and CDR2 sequences are SGHRS and YFSETQ. V dropped 2 bases and J dropped 7 bases, with 13 bases sitting between them. The CDR3 spells CASSFISSGNSPLHF. Written as DNA, the CDR3 is TGCGCCAGCAGCTTTATTTCTTCAGGGAATTCACCCCTCCACTTT.

V is TRBV28 and J is TRBJ1-2; D unresolved. The CDR3 sequence is 13 residues long. Trimming left V 5 bases short and J 3 bases short, with 10 bases between. Looked up from germline, CDR1 is MDHEN and CDR2 is SYDVKM. The CDR3 loop is CASSPGWDYGYTF. Written as DNA, the CDR3 is TGTGCCAGCAGTCCCGGGTGGGACTATGGCTACACCTTC.

The chain links TRBV5-5 to TRBJ1-1; a possible D gene is TRBD1 (6 bases). V was cut by 5 bases and J by 1 base, with 12 bases left in between. The CDR3 is 14 residues long. Per germline, CDR1 SGHKS and CDR2 YYEKEE (reference sequence). In DNA, the CDR3 is TGTGCCAGCAGACGTCGGGGACAGAACACTGAAGCTTTCTTT. Residues: CASRRRGQNTEAFF.